The 16 T cell receptor beta chains below all came from one sample that was sequenced in a study of Ad26.COV2.S vaccination and SARS-CoV-2 variants. As for treatment: around 19 received Ad26.COV2.S at low or high dose, single or two shots; 5 received placebo; per-sample allocation not given. Sampling took place 63 days after the first vaccine or placebo injection. Sequenced by immunoSEQ multiplex PCR; TCRdb stores in-frame clones only, minus some. Found here are roughly 400,000 clones, less than 95% of them singletons; the top ten hold under 4.5%. Sequenced material: peripheral blood, taken in a trial of Ad26.COV2.S vaccine versus placebo. All receptors come from a person between 18 and 65 years old who received the Ad26.COV2.S COVID-19 vaccine or a placebo.

The chain carries TRBV2 and TRBJ2-1; 11 nucleotides match TRBD2. The CDR3 runs 15 residues. Germline V gene data show CDR1 as SNHLY and CDR2 as FYNNEI. The V segment lost 7 bases and the J segment 8 bases; nucleotides outside the gene matches: 10. The CDR3 sequence: CASTASGRPFDEQFF. The CDR3 region has the DNA TGTGCCAGCACTGCTAGCGGGAGGCCCTTTGATGAGCAGTTCTTC.

The chain uses TRBV7-9 and TRBJ2-7; 8 bases match TRBD2. Germline V gene sequence: CDR1 SEHNR, CDR2 FQNEAQ (reference sequence). V was clipped by 0 bases and J by 5 bases; unmatched bases: 6. CDR3 length: 15 residues. CDR3 coding DNA: TGTGCCAGCAGCTTAGCGACCCGGGAGGGCCACGAGCAGTACTTC. Amino acid sequence: CASSLATREGHEQYF.

This chain connects TRBV7-6 to TRBJ2-1; 7 nucleotides match TRBD2. This CDR3 has 19 residues. V dropped 2 bases and J dropped 3; count of bases not matched to a gene: 16. Germline assignment: CDR1 SGHVS and CDR2 FNYEAQ. The DNA of the CDR3 is TGTGCCAGCAGCTTAAGAAGGACTAGTACCCCCCCAGACTACAATGAGCAGTTCTTC. Protein product: CASSLRRTSTPPDYNEQFF.

This clone has just one count. The chain is built from TRBV6-1 and TRBJ1-4, with D possibly TRBD1 on 5 matching bases. The CDR3 contains 15 residues. V gave up 3 bases and J gave up 2 bases, with 10 bases separating them. Germline lookup yields CDR1 MNHNS and CDR2 SASEGT. In DNA, the CDR3 is TGTGCCAGCAGTGAGGGCTACAGGACTAATGAAAAACTGTTTTTT. Translating it yields CASSEGYRTNEKLFF.

V usage is TRBV28 and J usage is TRBJ2-1; D not resolved. The CDR3 sequence is 11 residues long. In germline, CDR1 is MDHEN, CDR2 SYDVKM. V was clipped by 5 bases and J by 14 bases, with 13 bases between them. CDR3: CASSGIGLEFF. CDR3 DNA: TGTGCCAGCAGTGGGATAGGTCTGGAGTTCTTC.

The rearrangement joins TRBV28 to TRBJ1-5; unclear D gene. CDR3 length equals 15 residues. V lost 6 bases and J lost 4, with 16 bases in between. The germline V gene encodes CDR1 MDHEN and CDR2 SYDVKM. CDR3: CASREMGGRNQPQHF. The CDR3 region has the DNA TGTGCCAGCAGAGAGATGGGTGGGAGGAATCAGCCCCAGCATTTT.

This sequence joins TRBV7-9 and TRBJ1-1; D unresolved. Germline CDR1 reads SEHNR; CDR2 reads FQNEAQ (reference sequence). This CDR3 is 12 amino acids long. Trimming cost V 1 base and J 11 bases, with 11 bases left between them. CDR3 sequence: CASSLVPAGAFF. CDR3 bases: TGTGCCAGCAGCTTAGTACCCGCTGGGGCTTTCTTT. Full variable domain (rest looked up from reference TRBV7-9 and TRBJ1-1): DTGVSQNPRHKITKRGQNVTFRCDPISEHNRLYWYRQTLGQGPEFLTYFQNEAQLEKSRLLSDRFSAERPKGSFSTLEIQRTEQGDSAMYLCASSLVPAGAFFGQGTRLTVV.

This clone appeared once. Distinct nucleotide sequences in the sample also encode this CDR3. This chain links TRBV12-3 or TRBV12-4 with TRBJ1-5; D not resolved. Between the trimmed V and J ends, which lost 1 base and 7 bases, there was a span of 2 bases. The length of the CDR3 is 11 residues. The CDR3 here is CASSLGQPQHF. CDR3 coding DNA: TGTGCCAGCAGTTTAGGACAGCCCCAGCATTTT.

There are a few counts of this clone. This chain connects TRBV9 to TRBJ2-1; 16 nucleotides agree with TRBD2. V lost 4 bases to trimming and J lost 0 bases; unmatched junction nucleotides: 13. Per germline, CDR1 SGDLS and CDR2 YYNGEE. CDR3 length equals 21 residues. The CDR3 DNA is TGTGCCAGCAGCTCGTCCGGGACTAGCGGGAGGGTTTTAAACTCCTACAATGAGCAGTTCTTC. It is translated as CASSSSGTSGRVLNSYNEQFF.

This clone is a singleton in its sample. The chain uses TRBV4-1 and TRBJ1-3; maybe TRBD1 (6 bases). The germline V and J ends were trimmed by 3 bases and 1 base, with 10 bases remaining between them. Per germline, CDR1 MGHRA and CDR2 YSYEKL. The length of the CDR3 is 15 residues. The CDR3 here is CASSQGTGSGNTIYF. In DNA, the CDR3 is TGCGCCAGCAGCCAGGGCACAGGGTCTGGAAACACCATATATTTT.

The J gene is TRBJ2-7, the V gene TRBV2, with a tentative D call TRBD2 (6 bases). The ends were cut back, 7 bases at V and 6 bases at J, with 22 bases in the middle. The V gene's germline CDR1 is SNHLY and CDR2 FYNNEI. The CDR3 loop spans 15 amino acids. The CDR3 coding sequence is TGTGCCAGCATGACGTATGCACGCCTGGGGGGCGAGCAGTACTTC. It is translated as CASMTYARLGGEQYF. The whole variable domain, remainder taken from reference TRBV2 and TRBJ2-7, is EPEVTQTPSHQVTQMGQEVILRCVPISNHLYFYWYRQILGQKVEFLVSFYNNEISEKSEIFDDQFSVERPDGSNFTLKIRSTKLEDSAMYFCASMTYARLGGEQYFGPGTRLTVT.

This clone occurred once. V usage is TRBV6-2 or TRBV6-3 and J usage is TRBJ2-3; D is possibly TRBD2 (6 bases). The CDR3 consists of 15 residues. Per germline, CDR1 MNHEY and CDR2 SVGEGT. V was clipped by 1 base and J by 1 base, with 9 bases between them. The CDR3 DNA reads as TGTGCCAGCAGTTACTGGCCTAGCGGCACAGATACGCAGTATTTT. This gives the protein CASSYWPSGTDTQYF.

This chain connects TRBV21-1 to TRBJ2-1. TRBV21-1 is described as a pseudogene. The CDR3 has 14 residues. Written as DNA, the CDR3 is TGTGCCAGCAGCAAAGTGCCCCCCTACAATGAGCAGTTCTTC. It specifies CASSKVPPYNEQFF.

This clone was observed a single time. The chain uses TRBV19 and TRBJ2-1; D may be TRBD1 (7 bases). CDR1 is LNHDA and CDR2 is SQIVND in the germline V gene (reference sequence). The germline V and J ends were trimmed by 4 bases and 5 bases, with 12 bases remaining between them. The CDR3 has 14 residues. CDR3 nucleotide sequence: TGTGCCAGTAGTACCAGGGGGGTCGACAATGAGCAGTTCTTC. Amino acid sequence: CASSTRGVDNEQFF. Variable domain in full (rest from reference TRBV19 and TRBJ2-1): DGGITQSPKYLFRKEGQNVTLSCEQNLNHDAMYWYRQDPGQGLRLIYYSQIVNDFQKGDIAEGYSVSREKKESFPLTVTSAQKNPTAFYLCASSTRGVDNEQFFGPGTRLTVL.

The chain is built from TRBV15 and TRBJ2-1, with D possibly being TRBD1 (5 bases). Germline CDR1 LNHNV, CDR2 YYDKDF (reference sequence). V lost 3 bases, J lost 4 bases, and 7 bases lay in between. This CDR3 spans 13 amino acids. CDR3 bases: TGTGCCACCAGCAGGGGGCAGTACAATGAGCAGTTCTTC. Its translation: CATSRGQYNEQFF.

The chain's CDR3 is CASSRKGIPSRGALNTEAFF. The CDR3 DNA follows: TGTGCCAGCAGCCGAAAGGGCATTCCTTCCAGGGGAGCCCTCAACACTGAAGCTTTCTTT. The chain is built from TRBV6-2 or TRBV6-3 and TRBJ1-1; possible D gene TRBD1, 6 bases. Germline CDR1 reads MNHEY; CDR2 reads SVGEGT. V was pared by 6 bases and J by 2 bases, with 31 bases between. This CDR3 has 20 amino acids.